One and the same sample provided the 27 T cell receptor beta chains below, sequenced in a study of T cell responses to AZD1222 COVID-19 vaccine. The table came from immunoSEQ multiplex PCR; TCRdb's copy has only in-frame clones and leaves some out. The sample has approximately 46,000 clones; 70% to 90% are singletons. Material: peripheral blood, obtained 28 days after the second AZD1222 dose. Receptors were obtained from an adult who received the AZD1222 COVID-19 vaccine.

This chain links TRBV7-9 with TRBJ2-7; TRBD1 agrees at 11 bases. The ends lost 7 bases at V and 5 bases at J; junction bases unmatched: 1. This CDR3 is built from 12 residues. CDR1 SEHNR and CDR2 FQNEAQ come from the germline V gene (reference sequence). CDR3 loop: CASKGQGDEQYF. CDR3 DNA sequence: TGTGCCAGCAAGGGACAGGGGGACGAGCAGTACTTC. Together with reference TRBV7-9 and TRBJ2-7, the CDR3 gives the full variable domain: DTGVSQNPRHKITKRGQNVTFRCDPISEHNRLYWYRQTLGQGPEFLTYFQNEAQLEKSRLLSDRFSAERPKGSFSTLEIQRTEQGDSAMYLCASKGQGDEQYFGPGTRLTVT.

V and J are TRBV27 and TRBJ2-7; D gene unclear. The CDR3 is 13 residues long. Between the trimmed V and J ends, which lost 3 bases and 6 bases, there was a span of 12 bases. From germline, CDR1 is MNHEY and CDR2 SMNVEV (reference sequence). DNA for the CDR3: TGTGCCAGCAGTTTTAGCCGCCGGCTCGAGCAGTACTTC. It is translated as CASSFSRRLEQYF.

A few counts support this clone. This chain uses TRBV6-5 with TRBJ1-2; a weak D match, TRBD1 (6 bases). CDR1 is MNHEY and CDR2 is SVGAGI in the germline V gene. This CDR3 is built from 12 residues. V was trimmed by 6 bases and J by 3 bases, leaving 8 bases between them. For the CDR3, the DNA is TGTGCCAGCAGGAGGGGGGACTATGGCTACACCTTC. Translation: CASRRGDYGYTF.

The V and J genes are TRBV28 and TRBJ2-1; 7 bases line up with TRBD1. This CDR3 comprises 16 residues. V lost 6 bases and J lost 0; bases outside the gene matches: 8. Germline assignment: CDR1 MDHEN and CDR2 SYDVKM. Here the CDR3 DNA reads TGTGCCAGCAGGCAGCCACAGGGGATCTCCTACAATGAGCAGTTCTTC. It is translated as CASRQPQGISYNEQFF.

The V gene is TRBV7-9, the J gene TRBJ1-2; 9 bases match TRBD1. The CDR3 covers 15 residues. Germline assignment: CDR1 SEHNR and CDR2 FQNEAQ (reference sequence). Losses at the gene ends were 5 bases for V and 2 bases for J; bases not matched to a gene: 6. The CDR3 sequence: CASSPWTGANYGYTF. Here the CDR3 DNA reads TGTGCCAGCAGCCCCTGGACAGGGGCCAACTATGGCTACACCTTC. Combining the CDR3 with reference TRBV7-9 and TRBJ1-2 gives the whole variable domain DTGVSQNPRHKITKRGQNVTFRCDPISEHNRLYWYRQTLGQGPEFLTYFQNEAQLEKSRLLSDRFSAERPKGSFSTLEIQRTEQGDSAMYLCASSPWTGANYGYTFGSGTRLTVV.

The DNA for the CDR3 is TGTGCCAGCAGCTTGGCGCCAGGCTCGCCACCCCTCCACTTT. It yields the protein CASSLAPGSPPLHF. The chain employs TRBV5-6 and TRBJ1-6; D remains ambiguous. The CDR3 is 14 residues long. CDR1 and CDR2 from the germline V gene are SGHDT and YYEEEE. V lost 0 bases, J lost 11 bases, and 12 bases lay in between.

This chain links TRBV5-4 with TRBJ1-4; no clear D. V was trimmed by 7 bases and J by 8 bases, leaving 15 bases between them. The CDR3 covers 13 residues. Per germline, CDR1 SGHNT and CDR2 YYREEE (reference sequence). Here the CDR3 DNA reads TGTGCCAGCCCTCGGTACTGCCTGGAAAAACTGTTTTTT. Its translation is CASPRYCLEKLFF.

The chain carries TRBV5-1 and TRBJ2-7, with 8 bases lining up with TRBD1. Germline V gives CDR1 SGHRS, CDR2 YFSETQ. The CDR3 sequence is 15 residues long. With V trimmed by 1 base and J by 5 bases, 8 bases remained unmatched. The CDR3 protein is CASSLFGQGTHEQYF. The CDR3 bases are TGCGCCAGCAGCTTGTTTGGACAGGGAACCCACGAGCAGTACTTC.

The V and J genes are TRBV3-1 (or the pseudogene TRBV3-2) and TRBJ2-1; D is undetermined. There are 15 residues in the CDR3. V lost 0 bases and J lost 4, with 10 bases in between. CDR1 is LGHDT and CDR2 is YNNKEL in the germline V gene (reference sequence). The CDR3 region has the DNA TGTGCCAGCAGCCAAGAAGGATTCGGATACAATGAGCAGTTCTTC. It yields the protein CASSQEGFGYNEQFF.

This clone showed up just once. In nucleotides, the CDR3 is TGTGCCAGCAGGGAATACGGGGCCTCCTACGAGCAGTACTTC. Its translation: CASREYGASYEQYF. This chain links TRBV2 with TRBJ2-7, with D perhaps given as TRBD1 or TRBD2 (5 bases each). This CDR3 region has 14 residues. Germline CDR1 and CDR2: SNHLY and FYNNEI. Deletions cut 6 bases from V and 0 bases from J, with 12 bases between.

In this sample, this clone turned up once. The rearrangement joins TRBV2 to TRBJ1-5, with 7 positions matching TRBD1. With 10 bases clipped from V and 4 bases from J, the junction kept 7 bases outside the gene matches. CDR1 and CDR2 (germline): SNHLY, FYNNEI. The length of the CDR3 is 13 residues. The CDR3 DNA is TGTGCCACCAGACAGGGAGGGAATCAGCCCCAGCATTTT. Residues: CATRQGGNQPQHF.

Here the CDR3 reads CASSQGQFGNTGELFF. DNA of the CDR3: TGCGCCAGCAGCCAAGGTCAGTTCGGGAACACCGGGGAGCTGTTTTTT. The rearrangement uses TRBV4-1 and TRBJ2-2; D gene unclear. Per the germline V gene, CDR1 is MGHRA and CDR2 is YSYEKL. The V end lost 1 base, the J end lost 1 base, and 10 bases lay between the germline ends. The CDR3 is made up of 16 amino acids.

The chain has TRBV4-1 and TRBJ1-5; D unclear. The CDR3 length is 14 residues. Germline-derived CDR1 and CDR2 are MGHRA and YSYEKL. V gave up 0 bases and J gave up 6 bases, with 9 bases separating them. The CDR3 nucleotides are TGCGCCAGCAGCCAAGATCCCTCGGGTCAGCCCCAGCATTTT. Amino acid sequence: CASSQDPSGQPQHF.

The genes are TRBV6-2 or TRBV6-3 and TRBJ1-1; a weak D match, TRBD1 (5 bases). Germline V gives CDR1 MNHEY, CDR2 SVGEGT. Trimming removed 2 bases from V and 5 bases from J, with 15 bases in between. The length of the CDR3 is 15 residues. As DNA, the CDR3 is TGTGCCAGCAGTTACGGTATGGGGGGGTGGACTGAAGCTTTCTTT. This encodes CASSYGMGGWTEAFF.

The V gene is TRBV4-3, the J gene TRBJ2-3; 14 bases map to TRBD2. Germline CDR1 is LGHNA and CDR2 is YSLEER. After removal of 3 bases from V and 4 bases from J, the junction contained 6 bases not matched to a gene. This CDR3 has 17 residues. The CDR3 sequence is CASSHGTSGSTSDTQYF. The CDR3 DNA reads TGCGCCAGCAGCCACGGGACTAGCGGGAGTACCTCAGATACGCAGTATTTT.

The V call is TRBV7-2, the J call TRBJ2-3, with 7 bases that match TRBD2. The CDR3 is 17 residues long. J gave up 0 bases and V 1 base, and 7 bases lay outside the gene matches. Germline V gene sequence: CDR1 SGHTA, CDR2 FQGNSA. The CDR3 loop is CASSLDYNSGSTDTQYF. The CDR3 coding sequence is TGTGCCAGCAGCTTAGACTATAATAGCGGGAGCACAGATACGCAGTATTTT.

The V gene is TRBV19, the J gene TRBJ2-4, with 12 positions matching TRBD1. The V segment lost 9 bases and the J segment 7 bases; nucleotides outside the gene matches: 4. The CDR3 totals 13 residues. Germline CDR1 is LNHDA and CDR2 is SQIVND (reference sequence). CDR3 in amino acids: CASGGQGANIQYF. In nucleotides, the CDR3 is TGTGCCAGCGGGGGACAGGGGGCGAACATTCAGTACTTC.

The chain carries TRBV4-1 and TRBJ1-4; D remains ambiguous. The CDR3 totals 13 residues. Trimming removed 1 base from V and 7 bases from J, with 7 bases in between. Per germline, CDR1 MGHRA and CDR2 YSYEKL. CDR3 sequence: CASSQVVGEKLFF. The DNA of the CDR3 is TGCGCCAGCAGCCAAGTGGTGGGTGAAAAACTGTTTTTT.

The sample holds one count of this clone. The rearrangement links TRBV11-2 to TRBJ1-4, with TRBD1 as a possible D gene (5 bases). Trimming cost V 5 bases and J 8 bases, with 15 bases left between them. Germline CDR1 and CDR2: SGHAT and FQNNGV. The CDR3 loop spans 14 amino acids. The CDR3 region has the DNA TGTGCCAGCAGCGTCGACAGTGCATCGGAAAAACTGTTTTTT. It codes for CASSVDSASEKLFF.

The CDR3 loop is CASSIVSGLNEQFF. The DNA for the CDR3 is TGTGCCAGTAGTATAGTTAGCGGGCTCAATGAGCAGTTCTTC. V gene TRBV19 combines with J gene TRBJ2-1; 7 bases fit TRBD2. Losses at the gene ends were 1 base for V and 6 bases for J; bases not matched to a gene: 3. The CDR3 has 14 amino acids. CDR1 and CDR2 from the germline V gene are LNHDA and SQIVND (reference sequence).

This rearrangement joins TRBV10-3 to TRBJ2-2; perhaps TRBD1 as D (5 bases). The CDR3 loop spans 14 amino acids. Trimming removed 6 bases from V and 0 bases from J, with 8 bases in between. In germline, CDR1 is ENHRY, CDR2 SYGVKD. CDR3 sequence reads: CAIRGHPNTGELFF. The CDR3 DNA is TGTGCCATCAGAGGACACCCGAACACCGGGGAGCTGTTTTTT.

J is TRBJ2-5 and V is TRBV28; 7 bases align to TRBD1. CDR1 is MDHEN, CDR2 SYDVKM, per germline. This CDR3 spans 15 amino acids. V was pared by 4 bases and J by 5 bases, with 10 bases of the junction left unmatched. CDR3 DNA sequence: TGTGCCAGCAGTTCCCCGGCAGGGGGTTGGGAGACCCAGTACTTC. It encodes CASSSPAGGWETQYF.

This clone has a handful of counts. This chain uses TRBV12-3 or TRBV12-4 with TRBJ1-2, with TRBD1 identical over 7 bases. The CDR3 totals 13 residues. V lost 6 bases to trimming and J lost 8 bases; unmatched junction nucleotides: 9. The CDR3 sequence is CASSPDRERGYTF. In DNA, the CDR3 is TGTGCCAGCAGCCCTGACAGGGAAAGGGGCTACACCTTC.

The V gene is TRBV4-1, the J gene TRBJ2-7; unclear D gene. Germline V gene sequence: CDR1 MGHRA, CDR2 YSYEKL. The CDR3 totals 15 residues. Trimming shortened V by 1 base and J by 3 bases, and 13 bases separated the two germline ends. CDR3 loop: CASSQGPVAVYEQYF. The CDR3 DNA follows: TGCGCCAGCAGCCAAGGTCCTGTGGCCGTCTACGAGCAGTACTTC.

In the case of this clone: This sample also contains other DNA sequences that code for the same CDR3. The rearrangement joins TRBV11-2 to TRBJ1-2; D is perhaps TRBD1 (5 bases). The V gene lost 2 bases and the J gene lost 2 bases, with 9 bases spanning the gap. Looked up from germline, CDR1 is SGHAT and CDR2 is FQNNGV. This CDR3 spans 14 amino acids. CDR3 region: CASSLTTVNYGYTF. The CDR3 coding sequence is TGTGCCAGCAGCTTAACGACAGTCAACTATGGCTACACCTTC.

The CDR3 loop is CASANNRNTEAFF. As DNA, the CDR3 is TGTGCCAGCGCCAACAACAGGAACACTGAAGCTTTCTTT. The rearrangement joins TRBV5-8 to TRBJ1-1; D is undetermined. CDR1 and CDR2 (germline): SGHTS, YDEGEE. This CDR3 spans 13 amino acids. V lost 7 bases to trimming and J lost 1 base, with 11 bases between them.

The table lists this clone with a count of one. The chain combines TRBV7-9 with TRBJ1-1; the D is unclear. The length of the CDR3 is 16 residues. V dropped 5 bases and J dropped 1 base, with 17 bases sitting between them. The germline CDR1 and CDR2 sequences are SEHNR and FQNEAQ (reference sequence). This CDR3 is CASSPSPRRANTEAFF. CDR3 DNA sequence: TGTGCCAGCAGCCCTTCTCCCAGGAGGGCGAACACTGAAGCTTTCTTT.